This T cell receptor beta chain is drawn from a study of T cells after yellow fever vaccination. As to this clonotype: Its antigen remains unknown.

5'RACE template switching produced TCR cDNA carrying a universal primer site and UMIs. From the 5' RACE reads, TCRdb called clonotypes with MiXCR, one entry per CDR3 protein. The data hold roughly 500,000 distinct CDR3 sequences, with about 19% observed a single time. Germline CDR1 and CDR2: MNHNS and SASEGT. Losses at the gene ends were 5 bases for V and 6 bases for J; bases not matched to a gene: 7. This CDR3 region has 14 residues. Study results and limitations: Post-booster reappearance was seen for most primary-vaccination clones (96% CD4, 75% to 90% CD8).

The chain carries TRBV6-1 and TRBJ1-5; 7 positions agree with TRBD1. The receptor was derived from a man aged 30 to 39 who received the YFV17D yellow fever vaccine. This specimen consisted of PBMCs, obtained 15 days after the yellow fever booster vaccination. The CDR3 spells CASSITGERQPQHF. DNA of the CDR3: TGTGCCAGCAGTATCACAGGGGAGCGTCAGCCCCAGCATTTT.